The following is a T cell receptor (beta chain) sequence with its context. What it binds is not known. The same CDR3 arises from other DNA sequences in this sample as well. Amplification used 60 Vbeta primers and 13 Jbeta primers. Data came from immunoSEQ multiplex PCR; TCRdb stores just in-frame clones and leaves some out. The sample lists 150,000 to 200,000 clones; about 81% were seen once. This specimen belongs to a study of cytomegalovirus exposure and HLA in healthy donors. Points from the study as a whole: Accurate HLA-A and HLA-B prediction from TCR beta sequences was reported for most subjects. Listed as cytomegalovirus-associated were roughly 180 TCR beta chains. Sequence variants that were highly shared formed a cluster that was likely a sequencing artifact.

V lost 1 base and J lost 2; bases outside the gene matches: 0. Germline V CDR1 and CDR2: SQVTM, ANQGSEA. The CDR3 runs to 13 residues. The sequence was collected from a man younger than 35 in good health and CMV-seronegative. J is TRBJ2-7 and V is TRBV29-1; TRBD1 aligns across 9 bases. The sequenced material came from PBMCs. For the CDR3, the DNA is TGCAGCGTTGAAGGACAGGGGGCCTACGAGCAGTACTTC. It specifies CSVEGQGAYEQYF.